A single sample gave rise to the 27 T cell receptor beta chains below, sequenced in a study of shared clonotypes between healthy human individuals. Data came from immunoSEQ multiplex PCR; TCRdb stores just in-frame clones and leaves some out. The table records about 1 million clones, 70% to 80% of them present only once. The sample comprised memory CD4+ T cells sorted from blood. The subset: CD45RA-negative fraction. Every receptor here comes from a man between 18 and 29 years old in good health.

The chain employs TRBV7-8 and TRBJ2-5; D uncertain. V was clipped by 3 bases and J by 1 base, with 12 bases between them. Per germline, CDR1 SGHVS and CDR2 FQNEAQ. The CDR3 is 15 residues long. The CDR3 sequence is CASSFLDTIQETQYF. The DNA of the CDR3 is TGTGCCAGCAGCTTTCTAGACACTATCCAAGAGACCCAGTACTTC.

This chain uses TRBV4-3 with TRBJ2-7; D might be TRBD1 (6 bases). Trimming left V 6 bases short and J 6 bases short, with 21 bases between. Germline CDR1 and CDR2: LGHNA and YSLEER. This CDR3 comprises 15 residues. Here the CDR3 reads CASSQTGTFPSEQYF. The DNA of the CDR3 is TGCGCCAGCAGTCAAACCGGGACATTCCCTTCCGAGCAGTACTTC.

The chain employs TRBV5-5 and TRBJ2-1; the match to TRBD1 covers 9 bases. V dropped 0 bases and J dropped 5; count of bases not matched to a gene: 3. Germline CDR1 reads SGHKS; CDR2 reads YYEKEE (reference sequence). This CDR3 contains 15 residues. The CDR3 region has the DNA TGTGCCAGCAGCTTGGCCGGGACAGGGAACAATGAGCAGTTCTTC. Translation: CASSLAGTGNNEQFF.

J is TRBJ1-2 and V is TRBV2; D is perhaps TRBD1 (5 bases). V lost 7 bases and J 7 bases, leaving 19 bases between the germline ends. This CDR3 has 14 residues. Germline values: CDR1 SNHLY, CDR2 FYNNEI. The CDR3 is CASTEGPSLGGYTF. The CDR3, as DNA: TGTGCCAGCACCGAGGGACCTTCCCTGGGTGGCTACACCTTC.

The chain carries TRBV7-9 and TRBJ1-5, with 9 bases fitting TRBD1. V gave up 1 base and J gave up 4 bases; unmatched junction bases: 8. Germline lookup yields CDR1 SEHNR and CDR2 FQNEAQ (reference sequence). The CDR3 is 17 amino acids. The CDR3 DNA sequence: TGTGCCAGCAGCTTAGTCGGGACAGGGATGAGAAATCAGCCCCAGCATTTT. Translated: CASSLVGTGMRNQPQHF.

This clone has a handful of counts. The gene calls are TRBV15 and TRBJ1-1, with 7 bases that match TRBD1. Per germline, CDR1 LNHNV and CDR2 YYDKDF (reference sequence). V shed 5 bases, J shed 5 bases, and the junction held 11 bases outside the gene matches. The CDR3 sequence is 15 residues long. CDR3 sequence (DNA): TGTGCCACCAGCGTACTTCAGGGGGGAGGAACTGAAGCTTTCTTT. This encodes CATSVLQGGGTEAFF.

This clone has a handful of counts. This chain connects TRBV7-4 to TRBJ2-5; TRBD1 aligns across 7 bases. The CDR3 spans 14 residues. V dropped 4 bases and J dropped 3; count of bases not matched to a gene: 5. The V gene's germline CDR1 is SGHVT and CDR2 SQSDAQ. The CDR3 protein is CASSSRDREETQYF. The DNA for the CDR3 is TGTGCCAGCAGCTCTCGGGACAGAGAAGAGACCCAGTACTTC.

The chain combines TRBV10-3 with TRBJ2-2; D might be TRBD2 (6 bases). CDR1 is ENHRY, CDR2 SYGVKD, per germline. The CDR3 spans 14 residues. Deletions cut 4 bases from V and 4 bases from J, with 10 bases between. This chain's CDR3 is CAISGVSGTGELFF. The CDR3 DNA reads TGTGCCATCAGTGGGGTTAGCGGCACCGGGGAGCTGTTTTTT.

This chain uses TRBV9 with TRBJ1-2; D uncertain. The CDR3 spans 13 residues. Germline lookup yields CDR1 SGDLS and CDR2 YYNGEE. V was clipped by 3 bases and J by 4 bases, with 10 bases between them. The chain's CDR3 is CASSATTTYGYTF. In DNA form, the CDR3 reads TGTGCCAGCAGCGCCACGACGACCTATGGCTACACCTTC.

In the case of this clone: The junction departs from the called germline gene at one end, perhaps through a read error. The V gene is TRBV7-2, the J gene TRBJ2-7, with 7 bases lining up with TRBD2. The CDR3 has 15 residues. Germline V gene data show CDR1 as SGHTA and CDR2 as FQGNSA. CDR3 residues: CASTLGMGGIYEQYF. DNA of the CDR3: TGTGCCAGCACCTTAGGGATGGGGGGGATCTACGAGCAGTACTTC.

The rearrangement uses TRBV4-1 and TRBJ1-3; D is perhaps TRBD1 (5 bases). This CDR3 has 14 residues. Germline CDR1 reads MGHRA; CDR2 reads YSYEKL. V was clipped by 4 bases and J by 4 bases, with 11 bases between them. CDR3 loop: CASSLGTFGNTIYF. CDR3 coding DNA: TGCGCCAGCAGCCTCGGGACCTTCGGAAACACCATATATTTT.

Comments on this clone: The junction and the germline gene differ at one end; a read error may be behind it. The gene calls are TRBV7-2 and TRBJ1-5; 7 nucleotides line up with TRBD1. The germline CDR1 and CDR2 sequences are SGHTA and FQGNSA. The CDR3 runs to 15 residues. The CDR3 nucleotides are TGTGCCAGCAGATTAGGTACAGGGGGCAATCAGCCCCAGCATTTT. This codes for CASRLGTGGNQPQHF.

The chain joins TRBV5-4 to TRBJ2-6; 9 nucleotides match TRBD1. Germline values: CDR1 SGHNT, CDR2 YYREEE (reference sequence). This CDR3 comprises 18 residues. V gave up 3 bases and J gave up 2 bases; unmatched junction bases: 9. The CDR3 protein is CASSYDRGFRAGANVLTF. In nucleotides, the CDR3 is TGTGCCAGCAGCTATGACAGGGGGTTCAGAGCTGGGGCCAACGTCCTGACTTTC.

The chain is built from TRBV29-1 and TRBJ2-5; D uncertain. The CDR3 is 13 amino acids. Looked up from germline, CDR1 is SQVTM and CDR2 is ANQGSEA. The V end was cut by 2 bases, the J end by 1 base, with 8 bases between. The CDR3 here is CSVERTSQETQYF. CDR3 nucleotide sequence: TGCAGCGTTGAACGGACCAGCCAAGAGACCCAGTACTTC.

CDR3 nucleotides: TGTGCCAGCGACCGTGGACTAGATTTCTACGAGCAGTACTTC. Translation: CASDRGLDFYEQYF. V gene TRBV6-1 combines with J gene TRBJ2-7, with 7 bases fitting TRBD2. V dropped 8 bases and J dropped 3; count of bases not matched to a gene: 10. This CDR3 is built from 14 residues. Per germline, CDR1 MNHNS and CDR2 SASEGT.

J is TRBJ1-5 and V is TRBV4-1, with 7 bases lining up with TRBD1. Germline CDR1 is MGHRA and CDR2 is YSYEKL. Trimming at V came to 0 bases and at J to 2 bases, leaving 1 base not matched to a gene. This CDR3 spans 15 amino acids. The CDR3 DNA is TGCGCCAGCAGCCAAGACGACAGGGGCAATCAGCCCCAGCATTTT. Its protein product is CASSQDDRGNQPQHF.

The table lists this clone with a few counts. The chain couples TRBV18 to TRBJ1-2; the D is unclear. V lost 5 bases, J lost 4 bases, and 14 bases lay in between. The germline V gene has CDR1 KGHSH and CDR2 LQKENI. The CDR3 has 14 amino acids. As DNA, the CDR3 is TGTGCCAGCTCATCTTCGACATGGGGCTATGGCTACACCTTC. Protein sequence: CASSSSTWGYGYTF.

This sequence joins TRBV5-1 and TRBJ2-2; no definite D call. Germline lookup yields CDR1 SGHRS and CDR2 YFSETQ. The CDR3 totals 15 residues. Trimming cost V 4 bases and J 1 base, with 11 bases left between them. CDR3 protein: CASSPNNKNTGELFF. CDR3 DNA sequence: TGCGCCAGCAGCCCTAATAACAAGAACACCGGGGAGCTGTTTTTT.

J is TRBJ1-1 and V is TRBV28, with 7 bases aligning to TRBD1. Germline-derived CDR1 and CDR2 are MDHEN and SYDVKM. CDR3 length equals 14 residues. The V gene end was trimmed by 3 bases and the J gene end by 1 base; junction bases not matched to a gene: 2. CDR3 coding DNA: TGTGCCAGCAGTTTGGGACAGAGGAACACTGAAGCTTTCTTT. It yields the protein CASSLGQRNTEAFF.

The DNA of the CDR3 is TGCGCCAGCAGCTGGGGGACAGGGGACAATGAGCAGTTCTTC. It translates to CASSWGTGDNEQFF. V gene TRBV5-1 combines with J gene TRBJ2-1; 10 positions match TRBD1. The CDR3 runs 14 residues. Unmatched junction bases numbered 2, after V lost 3 bases and J lost 5 bases. The germline V gene encodes CDR1 SGHRS and CDR2 YFSETQ.

V gene TRBV6-6 combines with J gene TRBJ2-3; 9 positions match TRBD1. V shed 6 bases, J shed 5 bases, and the junction held 9 bases outside the gene matches. The CDR3 sequence is 15 residues long. Germline loops: CDR1 MNHNY, CDR2 SVGAGI (reference sequence). The CDR3 DNA reads TGTGCCAGCAGATACCGGGACAGGGTCAAAGATACGCAGTATTTT. Protein sequence: CASRYRDRVKDTQYF.

The J gene is TRBJ1-6, the V gene TRBV19; 7 bases fit TRBD1. V shed 3 bases, J shed 8 bases, and the junction held 13 bases outside the gene matches. Per germline, CDR1 LNHDA and CDR2 SQIVND (reference sequence). The CDR3 consists of 17 residues. The CDR3 nucleotides read TGTGCCAGTAGTATCCCCCCCCGACAGGGCGGTTATTCACCCCTCCACTTT. Its translation: CASSIPPRQGGYSPLHF.

This clone was counted only a few times. The rearrangement uses TRBV14 and TRBJ2-6, with D perhaps being TRBD1 or TRBD2 (5 bases each). Trimming removed 3 bases at V and 4 bases at J, with 10 bases between. The CDR3 sequence is 15 residues long. The germline V gene has CDR1 SGHDN and CDR2 FVKESK. CDR3 bases: TGTGCCAGCAGCCATCAGGGACGGGGGGCCAACGTCCTGACTTTC. Its translation is CASSHQGRGANVLTF. The full variable domain, in which reference TRBV14 and TRBJ2-6 provide the parts outside the CDR3, is EAGVTQFPSHSVIEKGQTVTLRCDPISGHDNLYWYRRVMGKEIKFLLHFVKESKQDESGMPNNRFLAERTGGTYSTLKVQPAELEDSGVYFCASSHQGRGANVLTFGAGSRLTVL.

A single count supports this clone. As DNA, the CDR3 is TGTGCCAGCTCACTTCGGACAGACCCACAGTTCTTC. It is translated as CASSLRTDPQFF. The chain employs TRBV18 and TRBJ2-1, with D tentatively TRBD1 (6 bases). This CDR3 contains 12 residues. Looked up from germline, CDR1 is KGHSH and CDR2 is LQKENI. Trimming cost V 4 bases and J 13 bases, with 14 bases left between them.

The rearrangement joins TRBV6-5 to TRBJ2-3; tentatively, D is TRBD2 (6 bases). V lost 6 bases and J lost 0, with 13 bases in between. Germline loops: CDR1 MNHEY, CDR2 SVGAGI. CDR3 length: 15 residues. The CDR3 DNA follows: TGTGCCAGCAGGGCTAGGGACTTTAGCACAGATACGCAGTATTTT. This sequence encodes CASRARDFSTDTQYF.

This clone was detected only a few times. The J gene is TRBJ2-3, the V gene TRBV28; 13 bases are shared with TRBD2. The CDR3 has 16 amino acids. V was pared by 6 bases and J by 5 bases, with 8 bases of the junction left unmatched. The germline gives CDR1 MDHEN, CDR2 SYDVKM. The chain's CDR3 is CASSLGLAGVVDTQYF. CDR3 bases: TGTGCCAGCAGCCTAGGACTAGCGGGGGTGGTAGATACGCAGTATTTT.

This chain connects TRBV7-2 to TRBJ2-2; D may be TRBD2 (7 bases). The V end was cut by 2 bases, the J end by 7 bases, with 14 bases between. Germline CDR1 is SGHTA and CDR2 is FQGNSA. CDR3 size: 15 residues. CDR3 protein: CASSLRGRADGELFF. The CDR3 DNA sequence: TGTGCCAGCAGCTTAAGGGGGAGGGCCGACGGGGAGCTGTTTTTT.